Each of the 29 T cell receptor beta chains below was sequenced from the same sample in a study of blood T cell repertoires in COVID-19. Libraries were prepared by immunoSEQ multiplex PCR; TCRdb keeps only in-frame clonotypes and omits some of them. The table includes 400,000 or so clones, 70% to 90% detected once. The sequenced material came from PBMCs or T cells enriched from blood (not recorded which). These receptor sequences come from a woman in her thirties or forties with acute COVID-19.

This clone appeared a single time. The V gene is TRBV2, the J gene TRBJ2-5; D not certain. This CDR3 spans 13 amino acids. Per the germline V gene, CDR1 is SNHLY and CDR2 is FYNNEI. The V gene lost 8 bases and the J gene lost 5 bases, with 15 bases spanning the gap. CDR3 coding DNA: TGTGCCAGCGAGTTGCTGGTGCGGGAGACCCAGTACTTC. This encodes CASELLVRETQYF.

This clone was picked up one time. The CDR3 sequence: CASSTDEGMVYTF. The CDR3 DNA is TGTGCCAGCAGCACAGACGAGGGAATGGTCTACACCTTC. The rearrangement links TRBV5-8 to TRBJ1-2; unclear D gene. Germline CDR1 SGHTS, CDR2 YDEGEE. The CDR3 totals 13 residues. Trimming left V 4 bases short and J 10 bases short, with 17 bases between.

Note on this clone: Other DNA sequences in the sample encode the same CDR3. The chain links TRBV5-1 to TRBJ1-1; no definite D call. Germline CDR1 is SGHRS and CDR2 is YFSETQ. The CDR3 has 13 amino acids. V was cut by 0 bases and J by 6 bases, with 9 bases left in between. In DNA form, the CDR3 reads TGCGCCAGCAGCTTGGCCGGGAGGTCTGAAGCTTTCTTT. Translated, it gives CASSLAGRSEAFF. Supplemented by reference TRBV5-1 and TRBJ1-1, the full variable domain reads KAGVTQTPRYLIKTRGQQVTLSCSPISGHRSVSWYQQTPGQGLQFLFEYFSETQRNKGNFPGRFSGRQFSNSRSEMNVSTLELGDSALYLCASSLAGRSEAFFGQGTRLTVV.

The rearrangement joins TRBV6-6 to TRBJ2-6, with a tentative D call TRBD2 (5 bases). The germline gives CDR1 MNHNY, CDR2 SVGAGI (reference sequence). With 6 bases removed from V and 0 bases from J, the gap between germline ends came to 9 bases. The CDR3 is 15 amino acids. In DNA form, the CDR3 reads TGTGCCAGCAGCAGAGACTACTCTGGGGCCAACGTCCTGACTTTC. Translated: CASSRDYSGANVLTF.

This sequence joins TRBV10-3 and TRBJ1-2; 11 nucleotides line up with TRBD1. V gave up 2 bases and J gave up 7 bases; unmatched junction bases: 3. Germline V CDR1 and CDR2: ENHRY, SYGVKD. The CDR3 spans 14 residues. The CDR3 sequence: CAISEGTGGGGYTF. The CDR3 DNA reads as TGTGCCATCAGTGAGGGGACAGGGGGTGGTGGCTACACCTTC.

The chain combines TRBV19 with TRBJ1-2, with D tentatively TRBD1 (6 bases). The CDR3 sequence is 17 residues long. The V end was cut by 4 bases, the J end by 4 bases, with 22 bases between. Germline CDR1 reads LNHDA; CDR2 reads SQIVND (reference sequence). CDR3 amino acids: CASSTPLTGSSGYGYTF. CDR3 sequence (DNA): TGTGCCAGTAGTACGCCCCTCACAGGGTCTTCAGGCTATGGCTACACCTTC. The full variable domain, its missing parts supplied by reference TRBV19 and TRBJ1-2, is DGGITQSPKYLFRKEGQNVTLSCEQNLNHDAMYWYRQDPGQGLRLIYYSQIVNDFQKGDIAEGYSVSREKKESFPLTVTSAQKNPTAFYLCASSTPLTGSSGYGYTFGSGTRLTVV.

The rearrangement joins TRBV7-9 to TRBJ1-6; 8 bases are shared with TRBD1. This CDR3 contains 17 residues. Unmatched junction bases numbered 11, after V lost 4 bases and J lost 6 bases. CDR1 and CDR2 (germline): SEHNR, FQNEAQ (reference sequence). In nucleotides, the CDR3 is TGTGCCAGCAGCTCCGGGACAGGCGATGCCCTTAATTCACCCCTCCACTTT. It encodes CASSSGTGDALNSPLHF. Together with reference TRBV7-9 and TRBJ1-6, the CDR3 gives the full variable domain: DTGVSQNPRHKITKRGQNVTFRCDPISEHNRLYWYRQTLGQGPEFLTYFQNEAQLEKSRLLSDRFSAERPKGSFSTLEIQRTEQGDSAMYLCASSSGTGDALNSPLHFGNGTRLTVT.

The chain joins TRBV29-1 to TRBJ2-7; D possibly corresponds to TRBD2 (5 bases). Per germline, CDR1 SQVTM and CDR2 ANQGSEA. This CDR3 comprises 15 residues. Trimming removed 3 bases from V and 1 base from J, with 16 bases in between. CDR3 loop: CSVDVRRGVSYEQYF. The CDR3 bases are TGCAGCGTTGATGTCAGACGGGGTGTTTCCTACGAGCAGTACTTC.

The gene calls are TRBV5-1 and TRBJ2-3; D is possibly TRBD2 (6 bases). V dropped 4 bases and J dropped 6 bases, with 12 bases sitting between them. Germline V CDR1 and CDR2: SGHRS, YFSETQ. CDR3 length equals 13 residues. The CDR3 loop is CASSLGTADTQYF. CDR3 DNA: TGCGCCAGCAGCCTCGGGACTGCCGATACGCAGTATTTT.

The chain's CDR3 is CASSEARAAAGNTIYF. The CDR3 nucleotides are TGTGCCAGCAGTGAAGCGCGGGCAGCGGCCGGAAACACCATATATTTT. V is TRBV6-1 and J is TRBJ1-3, with D hard to call. The CDR3 loop spans 16 amino acids. V shed 0 bases and J shed 4 bases, with 13 bases lying between them. Germline V lookup: CDR1 MNHNS, CDR2 SASEGT.

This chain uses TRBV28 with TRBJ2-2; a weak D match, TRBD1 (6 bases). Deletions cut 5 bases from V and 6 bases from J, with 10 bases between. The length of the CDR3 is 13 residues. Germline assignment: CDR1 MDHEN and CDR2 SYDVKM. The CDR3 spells CASSPRGPGELFF. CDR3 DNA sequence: TGTGCCAGCAGTCCCAGGGGTCCCGGGGAGCTGTTTTTT. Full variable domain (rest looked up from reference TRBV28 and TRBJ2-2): DVKVTQSSRYLVKRTGEKVFLECVQDMDHENMFWYRQDPGLGLRLIYFSYDVKMKEKGDIPEGYSVSREKKERFSLILESASTNQTSMYLCASSPRGPGELFFGEGSRLTVL.

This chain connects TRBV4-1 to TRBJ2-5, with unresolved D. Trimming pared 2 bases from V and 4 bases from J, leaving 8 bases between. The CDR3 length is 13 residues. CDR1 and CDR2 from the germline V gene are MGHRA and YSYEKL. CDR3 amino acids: CASSQFPGETQYF. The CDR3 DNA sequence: TGCGCCAGCAGCCAATTTCCAGGAGAGACCCAGTACTTC.

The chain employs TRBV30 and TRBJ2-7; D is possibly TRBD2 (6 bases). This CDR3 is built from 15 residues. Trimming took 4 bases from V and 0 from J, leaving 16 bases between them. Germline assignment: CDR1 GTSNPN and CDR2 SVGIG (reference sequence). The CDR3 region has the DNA TGTGCCTGGACGACCGGGAGCATAGACTCCTACGAGCAGTACTTC. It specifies CAWTTGSIDSYEQYF.

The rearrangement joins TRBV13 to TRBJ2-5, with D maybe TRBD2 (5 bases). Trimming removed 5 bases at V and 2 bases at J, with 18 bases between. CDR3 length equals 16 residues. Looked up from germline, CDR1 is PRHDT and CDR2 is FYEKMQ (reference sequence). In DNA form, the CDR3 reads TGTGCCAGCAGCCAAGAAACCGGGGAGACACAAGAGACCCAGTACTTC. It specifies CASSQETGETQETQYF.

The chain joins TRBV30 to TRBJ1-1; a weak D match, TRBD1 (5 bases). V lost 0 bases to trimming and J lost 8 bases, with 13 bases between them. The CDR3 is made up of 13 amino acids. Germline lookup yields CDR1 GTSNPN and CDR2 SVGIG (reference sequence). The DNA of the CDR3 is TGTGCCTGGAGTGTAGCCCCCCAGGGCGAAGCTTTCTTT. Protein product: CAWSVAPQGEAFF.

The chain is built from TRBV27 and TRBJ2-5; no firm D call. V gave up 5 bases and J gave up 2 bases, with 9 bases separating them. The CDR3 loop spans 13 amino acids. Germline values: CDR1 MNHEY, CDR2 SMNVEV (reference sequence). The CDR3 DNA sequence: TGTGCCAGCAGTGGTATCCGGCAAGAGACCCAGTACTTC. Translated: CASSGIRQETQYF.

Here the CDR3 reads CASSLSGDRGLHEQFF. The CDR3 bases are TGTGCCAGCAGCTTATCGGGTGACAGGGGGCTCCATGAGCAGTTCTTC. V is TRBV7-9 and J is TRBJ2-1, with 10 bases aligning to TRBD1. Germline V gene sequence: CDR1 SEHNR, CDR2 FQNEAQ (reference sequence). J gave up 8 bases and V 2 bases, and 9 bases lay outside the gene matches. The CDR3 has 16 residues. Combining the CDR3 with reference TRBV7-9 and TRBJ2-1 gives the whole variable domain DTGVSQNPRHKITKRGQNVTFRCDPISEHNRLYWYRQTLGQGPEFLTYFQNEAQLEKSRLLSDRFSAERPKGSFSTLEIQRTEQGDSAMYLCASSLSGDRGLHEQFFGPGTRLTVL.

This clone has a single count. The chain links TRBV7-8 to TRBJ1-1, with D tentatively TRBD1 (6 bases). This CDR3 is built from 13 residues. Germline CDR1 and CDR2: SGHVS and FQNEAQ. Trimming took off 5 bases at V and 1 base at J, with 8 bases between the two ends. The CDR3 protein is CASSPTGNTEAFF. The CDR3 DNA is TGTGCCAGCAGCCCGACAGGGAACACTGAAGCTTTCTTT. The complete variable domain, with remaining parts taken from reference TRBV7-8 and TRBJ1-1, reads GAGVSQSPRYKVAKRGQDVALRCDPISGHVSLFWYQQALGQGPEFLTYFQNEAQLDKSGLPSDRFFAERPEGSVSTLKIQRTQQEDSAVYLCASSPTGNTEAFFGQGTRLTVV.

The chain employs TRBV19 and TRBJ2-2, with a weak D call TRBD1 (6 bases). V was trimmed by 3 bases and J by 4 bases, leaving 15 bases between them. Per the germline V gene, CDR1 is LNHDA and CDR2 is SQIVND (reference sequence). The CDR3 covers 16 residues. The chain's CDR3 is CASSIPWGPGTGELFF. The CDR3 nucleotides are TGTGCCAGTAGTATCCCCTGGGGGCCCGGCACCGGGGAGCTGTTTTTT.

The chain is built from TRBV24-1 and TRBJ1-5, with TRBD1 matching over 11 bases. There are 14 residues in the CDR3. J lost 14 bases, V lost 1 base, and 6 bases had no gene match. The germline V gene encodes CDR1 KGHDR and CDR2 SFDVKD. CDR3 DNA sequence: TGTGCCACCAGTGATTTTGGGTCGGGACAGGGGGAGCATTTT. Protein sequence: CATSDFGSGQGEHF.

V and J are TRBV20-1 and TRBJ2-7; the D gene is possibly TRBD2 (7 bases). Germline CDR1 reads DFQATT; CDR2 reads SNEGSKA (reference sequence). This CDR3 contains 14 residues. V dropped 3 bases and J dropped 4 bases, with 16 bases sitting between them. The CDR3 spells CSASTWRGPYEQYF. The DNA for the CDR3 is TGCAGTGCTAGTACCTGGCGGGGGCCTTACGAGCAGTACTTC.

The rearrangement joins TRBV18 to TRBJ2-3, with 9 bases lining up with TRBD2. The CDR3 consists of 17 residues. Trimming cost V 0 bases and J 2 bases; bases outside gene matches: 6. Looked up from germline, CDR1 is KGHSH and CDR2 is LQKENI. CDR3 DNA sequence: TGTGCCAGCTCACCACCGATAGCGGGGGCCCTCACAGATACGCAGTATTTT. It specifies CASSPPIAGALTDTQYF.

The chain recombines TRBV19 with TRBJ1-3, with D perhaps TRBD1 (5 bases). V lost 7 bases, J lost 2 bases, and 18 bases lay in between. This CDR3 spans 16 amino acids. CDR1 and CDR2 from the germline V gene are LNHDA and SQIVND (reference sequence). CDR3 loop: CASTPGTLGPGNTIYF. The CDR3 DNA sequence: TGTGCCAGTACCCCAGGGACTTTGGGGCCTGGAAACACCATATATTTT.

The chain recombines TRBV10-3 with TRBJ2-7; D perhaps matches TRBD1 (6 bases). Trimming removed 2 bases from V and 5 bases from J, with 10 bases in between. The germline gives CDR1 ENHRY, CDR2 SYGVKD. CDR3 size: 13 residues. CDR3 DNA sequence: TGTGCCATCAGTGAGAAACAGGGCCACGAGCAGTACTTC. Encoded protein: CAISEKQGHEQYF.

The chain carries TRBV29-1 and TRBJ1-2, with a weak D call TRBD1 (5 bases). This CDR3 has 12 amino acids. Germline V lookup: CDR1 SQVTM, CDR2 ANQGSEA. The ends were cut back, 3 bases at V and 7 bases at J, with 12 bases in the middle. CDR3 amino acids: CSVDGGEGGYTF. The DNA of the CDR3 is TGCAGCGTTGATGGGGGGGAGGGTGGCTACACCTTC.

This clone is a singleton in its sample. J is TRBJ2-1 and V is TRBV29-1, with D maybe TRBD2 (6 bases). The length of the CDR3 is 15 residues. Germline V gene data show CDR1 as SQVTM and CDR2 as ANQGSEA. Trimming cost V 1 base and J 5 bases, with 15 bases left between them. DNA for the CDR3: TGCAGCGTTGAAGCCTCGCGGGGCGCGGACAATGAGCAGTTCTTC. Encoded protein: CSVEASRGADNEQFF.

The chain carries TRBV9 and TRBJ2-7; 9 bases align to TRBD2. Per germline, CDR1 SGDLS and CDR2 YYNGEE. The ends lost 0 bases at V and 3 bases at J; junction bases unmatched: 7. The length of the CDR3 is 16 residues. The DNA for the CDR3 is TGTGCCAGCAGCGTAGGTCCCGATAGCGGGGGCTACGAGCAGTACTTC. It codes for CASSVGPDSGGYEQYF. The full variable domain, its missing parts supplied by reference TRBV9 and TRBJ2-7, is DSGVTQTPKHLITATGQRVTLRCSPRSGDLSVYWYQQSLDQGLQFLIQYYNGEERAKGNILERFSAQQFPDLHSELNLSSLELGDSALYFCASSVGPDSGGYEQYFGPGTRLTVT.

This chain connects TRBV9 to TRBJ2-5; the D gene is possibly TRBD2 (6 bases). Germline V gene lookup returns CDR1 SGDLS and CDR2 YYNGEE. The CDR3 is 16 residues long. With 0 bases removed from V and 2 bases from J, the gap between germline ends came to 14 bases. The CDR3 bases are TGTGCCAGCAGCGTAGCGGCGGGATTGGGACAAGAGACCCAGTACTTC. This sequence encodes CASSVAAGLGQETQYF.

CDR3: CASSVRRGETYEQYF. CDR3 nucleotide sequence: TGTGCCAGCAGTGTAAGGCGGGGGGAAACCTACGAGCAGTACTTC. The chain uses TRBV2 and TRBJ2-7; 8 bases agree with TRBD2. With 4 bases clipped from V and 2 bases from J, the junction kept 7 bases outside the gene matches. Germline assignment: CDR1 SNHLY and CDR2 FYNNEI. The CDR3 is made up of 15 amino acids.